Below, one T cell receptor (beta chain) is given with its context. This sample was taken from a study of blood T cell repertoires in COVID-19. Across the whole study: PBMCs, B-cell-depleted T cells, or T cells provided the cDNA or gDNA that made up the material.

Assay: immunoSEQ multiplex PCR; the TCRdb copy retains only in-frame clones and omits some. Here the sample spans some 200,000 clones, roughly nine tenths being singletons. Germline CDR1 and CDR2: MDHEN and SYDVKM. The CDR3 spans 18 residues. V shed 7 bases and J 4 bases; nucleotides not matched to a gene: 18. This TCR was sampled from a woman aged 18-29 years in a cohort exposed to, infected with or recovered from COVID-19 (not recorded which). Material for sequencing was PBMCs or T cells enriched from blood (not recorded which). This chain uses TRBV28 with TRBJ2-2, with 7 bases identical to TRBD2. DNA of the CDR3: TGTGCCAGCACCACCATTGGGGGGGTGGGTTTGCGCACCGGGGAGCTGTTTTTT. It encodes CASTTIGGVGLRTGELFF.